The 21 T cell receptor beta chains reported below all come from one sample, sequenced in a study of cytomegalovirus exposure and HLA in healthy donors. A multiplex PCR was run with 60 Vbeta primers and 13 Jbeta primers. Libraries were prepared by immunoSEQ multiplex PCR; TCRdb keeps only in-frame clonotypes and omits some of them. The top ten hold 1.9% of the sample, which has 150,000 to 200,000 clones, around three quarters seen once. Sequencing input: PBMCs. Receptors originate from a man younger than 45 in good health and CMV-seronegative.

The rearrangement uses TRBV7-7 and TRBJ1-1, with D maybe TRBD1 (5 bases). Trimming pared 6 bases from V and 8 bases from J, leaving 16 bases between. CDR1 is SSHAT and CDR2 is FNYEAQ in the germline V gene (reference sequence). This CDR3 has 13 amino acids. The DNA of the CDR3 is TGTGCCAGCAGTCCTCTTTACAGGAAAGAAGCTTTCTTT. It is translated as CASSPLYRKEAFF.

V gene TRBV7-6 combines with J gene TRBJ2-7; 7 bases are a match to TRBD2. The CDR3 runs 15 residues. Germline CDR1 is SGHVS and CDR2 is FNYEAQ. The V and J ends lost 5 bases and 3 bases, in that order; junction bases with no gene match: 10. In DNA form, the CDR3 reads TGTGCCAGCAGCACGACTCTAGCGGACGACTACGAGCAGTACTTC. As protein: CASSTTLADDYEQYF.

The rearrangement uses TRBV29-1 and TRBJ2-2; 7 nucleotides agree with TRBD2. From germline, CDR1 is SQVTM and CDR2 ANQGSEA. The CDR3 is 16 residues long. Trimming took 0 bases from V and 6 from J; bases not matched to a gene: 10. The CDR3 sequence: CSVEDRASGLPGELFF. The CDR3 DNA sequence: TGCAGCGTTGAAGACCGGGCTAGCGGTCTTCCCGGGGAGCTGTTTTTT.

This clone was seen only once. The chain combines TRBV5-1 with TRBJ2-7, with 8 bases that match TRBD1. V dropped 4 bases and J dropped 2; count of bases not matched to a gene: 8. Germline V lookup: CDR1 SGHRS, CDR2 YFSETQ. This CDR3 region has 15 residues. This CDR3 is CASSPRTGRTYEQYF. CDR3 in DNA: TGCGCCAGCAGCCCCCGGACAGGGCGAACCTACGAGCAGTACTTC.

This rearrangement joins TRBV7-3 to TRBJ2-1; 12 positions match TRBD2. The J segment lost 7 bases and the V segment lost 5 bases, leaving 9 bases of the junction unmatched. The CDR3 runs 16 residues. Germline CDR1 and CDR2: SGHTA and FQGTGA. In DNA, the CDR3 is TGTGCCAGCAGCATAGGACTAGCGGGACTCGGAAATGAGCAGTTCTTC. This translates into CASSIGLAGLGNEQFF.

The CDR3 coding sequence is TGCGCCAGCAGCTTGGGTACAGGGGGCATCGAGCAGTACTTC. Translation gives CASSLGTGGIEQYF. This chain connects TRBV5-1 to TRBJ2-7; 9 positions match TRBD1. Per the germline V gene, CDR1 is SGHRS and CDR2 is YFSETQ. Trimming removed 0 bases from V and 6 bases from J; junction bases left unmatched: 4. CDR3 size: 14 residues. The full variable domain, rest sourced from reference TRBV5-1 and TRBJ2-7, is KAGVTQTPRYLIKTRGQQVTLSCSPISGHRSVSWYQQTPGQGLQFLFEYFSETQRNKGNFPGRFSGRQFSNSRSEMNVSTLELGDSALYLCASSLGTGGIEQYFGPGTRLTVT.

The chain employs TRBV19 and TRBJ1-5; D may be TRBD1 (5 bases). The CDR3 spans 13 residues. V lost 3 bases to trimming and J lost 4 bases, with 7 bases between them. The germline CDR1 and CDR2 sequences are LNHDA and SQIVND (reference sequence). The DNA of the CDR3 is TGTGCCAGTAGTATGGGGGGGAATCAGCCCCAGCATTTT. This encodes CASSMGGNQPQHF. The variable domain in full, completed from reference TRBV19 and TRBJ1-5, reads DGGITQSPKYLFRKEGQNVTLSCEQNLNHDAMYWYRQDPGQGLRLIYYSQIVNDFQKGDIAEGYSVSREKKESFPLTVTSAQKNPTAFYLCASSMGGNQPQHFGDGTRLSIL.

The rearrangement uses TRBV6-6 and TRBJ2-5; D call uncertain. The CDR3 consists of 14 residues. Germline CDR1 MNHNY, CDR2 SVGAGI (reference sequence). V was pared by 0 bases and J by 5 bases, with 10 bases between. The CDR3 reads CASSYSGSKETQYF. The CDR3 bases are TGTGCCAGCAGTTACTCTGGCAGTAAGGAGACCCAGTACTTC.

The chain couples TRBV5-1 to TRBJ2-2; possibly TRBD2 for D (5 bases). The length of the CDR3 is 14 residues. The V gene's germline CDR1 is SGHRS and CDR2 YFSETQ. V lost 6 bases to trimming and J lost 1 base, with 10 bases between them. CDR3 bases: TGCGCCAGCAACCGGGGAGTGAACACCGGGGAGCTGTTTTTT. It yields the protein CASNRGVNTGELFF.

The chain links TRBV27 to TRBJ2-7; 11 nucleotides match TRBD1. CDR1 is MNHEY and CDR2 is SMNVEV in the germline V gene (reference sequence). Trimming removed 10 bases from V and 4 bases from J; junction bases left unmatched: 3. The CDR3 runs to 12 residues. The CDR3 DNA follows: TGTGCCACGGGACAGGGGGTTTACGAGCAGTACTTC. It yields the protein CATGQGVYEQYF.

The chain is built from TRBV5-1 and TRBJ2-3; 7 bases are shared with TRBD1. The ends lost 3 bases at V and 4 bases at J; junction bases unmatched: 2. The CDR3 extends over 13 amino acids. Germline values: CDR1 SGHRS, CDR2 YFSETQ. The CDR3, as DNA: TGCGCCAGCAGCTCACAGGGGCCAGATACGCAGTATTTT. Translation: CASSSQGPDTQYF.

This clone occurred once. The chain is built from TRBV2 and TRBJ1-6, with D perhaps matching TRBD1 (5 bases). This CDR3 has 15 residues. Trimming took 6 bases from V and 7 from J, leaving 16 bases between them. CDR1 and CDR2 (germline): SNHLY, FYNNEI. In DNA form, the CDR3 reads TGTGCCAGCAGCGACCGGTTCCCAGGGAATTCACCCCTCCACTTT. Amino acid sequence: CASSDRFPGNSPLHF.

The J gene is TRBJ2-1, the V gene TRBV6-5, with 10 nucleotides matching TRBD2. V lost 10 bases, J lost 9 bases, and 15 bases stayed unmatched. The CDR3 contains 15 residues. Germline lookup yields CDR1 MNHEY and CDR2 SVGAGI. The CDR3 loop is CATETFQREGGEQFF. CDR3 sequence (DNA): TGTGCCACCGAGACCTTCCAGCGGGAGGGGGGTGAGCAGTTCTTC.

The table lists this clone with a few counts. The chain uses TRBV4-1 and TRBJ2-5, with 8 bases identical to TRBD1. The CDR3 is 13 residues long. V lost 5 bases to trimming and J lost 3 bases; unmatched junction nucleotides: 2. Germline V gives CDR1 MGHRA, CDR2 YSYEKL. Written as DNA, the CDR3 is TGCGCCAGCAGCGCACAGGGGGAAGAGACCCAGTACTTC. Protein product: CASSAQGEETQYF.

V gene TRBV5-6 combines with J gene TRBJ1-1; TRBD1 might be the D (6 bases). CDR1 SGHDT and CDR2 YYEEEE come from the germline V gene. CDR3 length: 13 amino acids. V lost 4 bases and J 11 bases, leaving 18 bases between the germline ends. CDR3 loop: CASSTGNRGGAFF. The CDR3 DNA follows: TGTGCCAGCAGCACGGGTAACCGAGGGGGTGCTTTCTTT.

V usage is TRBV5-1 and J usage is TRBJ2-3; 11 positions match TRBD2. The CDR3 is 16 residues long. The trim removed 9 bases at V and 0 bases at J, leaving 9 bases unmatched. Germline-derived CDR1 and CDR2 are SGHRS and YFSETQ. The CDR3 sequence is CATTTGLAGSTDTQYF. The CDR3 bases are TGCGCCACCACGACCGGACTAGCGGGCAGCACAGATACGCAGTATTTT.

The chain recombines TRBV11-3 with TRBJ2-3; 8 bases line up with TRBD2. The germline V gene has CDR1 SGHNT and CDR2 YENEEA. The CDR3 runs 15 residues. J was trimmed by 2 bases and V by 1 base; bases with no gene match: 2. The CDR3 DNA reads TGTGCCAGCAGCTTAGGCGGGAGGTTCACAGATACGCAGTATTTT. Translated: CASSLGGRFTDTQYF.

This chain links TRBV19 with TRBJ1-2; D ambiguous. CDR1 LNHDA and CDR2 SQIVND come from the germline V gene (reference sequence). The CDR3 contains 12 residues. The ends were cut back, 4 bases at V and 2 bases at J, with 5 bases in the middle. The CDR3 DNA sequence: TGTGCCAGTAGTACCCTCAACTATGGCTACACCTTC. Translated, it gives CASSTLNYGYTF.

The CDR3 protein is CASSPTLGGVISYEQYF. The CDR3 nucleotides read TGTGCCAGCAGCCCAACATTGGGCGGGGTAATCTCCTACGAGCAGTACTTC. The rearrangement joins TRBV11-2 to TRBJ2-7; D possibly corresponds to TRBD2 (6 bases). V was clipped by 5 bases and J by 0 bases, with 20 bases between them. From germline, CDR1 is SGHAT and CDR2 FQNNGV. The CDR3 is 17 amino acids. Full variable domain (rest looked up from reference TRBV11-2 and TRBJ2-7): EAGVAQSPRYKIIEKRQSVAFWCNPISGHATLYWYQQILGQGPKLLIQFQNNGVVDDSQLPKDRFSAERLKGVDSTLKIQPAKLEDSAVYLCASSPTLGGVISYEQYFGPGTRLTVT.

The chain combines TRBV27 with TRBJ1-5, with D unresolved. The CDR3 is made up of 15 amino acids. V lost 3 bases and J lost 4, with 13 bases in between. Per germline, CDR1 MNHEY and CDR2 SMNVEV (reference sequence). As DNA, the CDR3 is TGTGCCAGCAGTTTTACTTGGTTGTCAAATCAGCCCCAGCATTTT. It codes for CASSFTWLSNQPQHF.

V and J are TRBV7-9 and TRBJ1-1; D not certain. The V gene lost 4 bases and the J gene lost 3 bases, with 9 bases spanning the gap. CDR1 and CDR2 (germline): SEHNR, FQNEAQ (reference sequence). CDR3 length equals 13 residues. This CDR3 is CASSSGSYTEAFF. The CDR3 DNA follows: TGTGCCAGCAGCTCCGGTTCCTACACTGAAGCTTTCTTT. Looking up the rest from reference TRBV7-9 and TRBJ1-1 gives the full variable domain: DTGVSQNPRHKITKRGQNVTFRCDPISEHNRLYWYRQTLGQGPEFLTYFQNEAQLEKSRLLSDRFSAERPKGSFSTLEIQRTEQGDSAMYLCASSSGSYTEAFFGQGTRLTVV.